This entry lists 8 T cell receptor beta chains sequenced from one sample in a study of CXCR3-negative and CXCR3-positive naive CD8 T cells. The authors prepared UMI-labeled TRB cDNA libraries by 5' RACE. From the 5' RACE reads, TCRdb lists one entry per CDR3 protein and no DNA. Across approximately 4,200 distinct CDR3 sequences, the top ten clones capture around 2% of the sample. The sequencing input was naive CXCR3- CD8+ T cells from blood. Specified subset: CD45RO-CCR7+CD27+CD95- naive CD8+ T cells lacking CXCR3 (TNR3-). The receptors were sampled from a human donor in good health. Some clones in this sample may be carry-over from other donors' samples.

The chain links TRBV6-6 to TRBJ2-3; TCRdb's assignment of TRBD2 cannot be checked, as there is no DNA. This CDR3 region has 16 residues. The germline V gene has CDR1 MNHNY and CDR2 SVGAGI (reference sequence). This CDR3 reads CASSYSEREDTDTQYF.

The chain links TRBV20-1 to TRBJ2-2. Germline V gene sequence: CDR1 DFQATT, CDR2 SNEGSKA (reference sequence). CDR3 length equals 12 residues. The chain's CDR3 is CSARYLTGELFF.

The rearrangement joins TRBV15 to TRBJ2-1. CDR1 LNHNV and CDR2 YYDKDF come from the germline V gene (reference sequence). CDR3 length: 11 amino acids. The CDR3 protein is CATSSYNEQFF.

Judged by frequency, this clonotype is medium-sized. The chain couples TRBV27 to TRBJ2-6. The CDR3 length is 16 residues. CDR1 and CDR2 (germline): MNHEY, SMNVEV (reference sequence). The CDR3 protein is CASSLFSGPGANVLTF.

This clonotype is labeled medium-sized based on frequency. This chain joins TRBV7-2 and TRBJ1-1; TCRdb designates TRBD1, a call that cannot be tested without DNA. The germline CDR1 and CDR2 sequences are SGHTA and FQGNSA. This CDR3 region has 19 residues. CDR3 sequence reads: CASSLVGPSVQGVNTEAFF.

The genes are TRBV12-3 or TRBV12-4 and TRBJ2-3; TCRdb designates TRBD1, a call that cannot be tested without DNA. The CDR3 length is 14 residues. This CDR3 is CASFGISPPDTQYF.

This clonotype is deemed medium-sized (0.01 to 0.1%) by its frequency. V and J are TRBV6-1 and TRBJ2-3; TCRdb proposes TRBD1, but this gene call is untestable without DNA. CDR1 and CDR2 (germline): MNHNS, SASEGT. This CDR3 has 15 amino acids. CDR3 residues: CASSIRQGGTDTQYF.

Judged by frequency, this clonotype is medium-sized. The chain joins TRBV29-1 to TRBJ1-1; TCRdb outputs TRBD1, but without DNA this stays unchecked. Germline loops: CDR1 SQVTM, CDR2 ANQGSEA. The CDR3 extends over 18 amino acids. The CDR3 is CSVGGGIDGDRDITEAFF.